The clone carrying this T cell receptor beta chain has only one observation. These data belong to a study of T cell responses to AZD1222 COVID-19 vaccine. The germline V gene encodes CDR1 SGDLS and CDR2 YYNGEE. The length of the CDR3 is 16 residues. The V and J ends lost 3 bases and 0 bases respectively, with 15 bases between them. The data were produced by immunoSEQ multiplex PCR, yet TCRdb's version contains in-frame clones alone and is incomplete. Of 95,000 to 150,000 clones in the sample, roughly 88% were seen once. Timing groups of about 4 and about 12 weeks for second doses were pooled. This TCR was sampled from an adult who received the AZD1222 COVID-19 vaccine. The starting material was peripheral blood, obtained 28 days after the second AZD1222 dose. The chain employs TRBV9 and TRBJ1-2; possibly TRBD1 for D (5 bases). The CDR3, as DNA: TGTGCCAGCAGCGCCGGGGGTGAGATTACTAACTATGGCTACACCTTC. Translating it yields CASSAGGEITNYGYTF.